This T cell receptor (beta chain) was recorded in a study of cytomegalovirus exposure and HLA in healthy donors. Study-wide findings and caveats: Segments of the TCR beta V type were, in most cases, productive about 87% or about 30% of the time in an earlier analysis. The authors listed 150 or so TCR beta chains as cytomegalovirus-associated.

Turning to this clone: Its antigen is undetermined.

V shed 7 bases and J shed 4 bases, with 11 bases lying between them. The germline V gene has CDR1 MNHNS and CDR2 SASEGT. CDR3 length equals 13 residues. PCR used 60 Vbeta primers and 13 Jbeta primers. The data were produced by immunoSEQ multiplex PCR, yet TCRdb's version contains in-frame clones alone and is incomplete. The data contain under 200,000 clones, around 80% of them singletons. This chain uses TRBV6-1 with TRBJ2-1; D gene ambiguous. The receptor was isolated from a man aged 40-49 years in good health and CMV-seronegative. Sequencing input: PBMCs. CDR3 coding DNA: TGTGCCAGCACCCAACAGTTGTACAATGAGCAGTTCTTC. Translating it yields CASTQQLYNEQFF.